This T cell receptor beta chain was observed in a study of cytomegalovirus exposure and HLA in healthy donors. PCR involved 60 Vbeta and 13 Jbeta primers. Clones were sequenced by immunoSEQ multiplex PCR, and TCRdb holds only the in-frame ones, with some missing. This table lists some 200,000 clones. A word on this clone: The target antigen is unknown.

Each donor was nominally healthy when sampled (though unrecorded immune exposures were likely). Looked up from germline, CDR1 is MNHEY and CDR2 is SMNVEV (reference sequence). The CDR3 loop spans 16 amino acids. V lost 3 bases and J 0 bases, leaving 13 bases between the germline ends. Whole-study findings and limits: V- and J-gene trimming of TCR beta was linked (in a later analysis) to a missense DCLRE1C variant.

Sequences were obtained from PBMCs. This clonotype was obtained from a man aged 30 to 39 in good health and CMV-seronegative. This rearrangement joins TRBV27 to TRBJ2-3; D may be TRBD2 (5 bases). CDR3 sequence reads: CASSFQAAVSTDTQYF. The CDR3, as DNA: TGTGCCAGCAGTTTTCAAGCGGCCGTTAGCACAGATACGCAGTATTTT.